This note documents a single TCR beta chain sequence. This sample stems from a study of blood T cell repertoires in COVID-19. Sequencing used immunoSEQ multiplex PCR; TCRdb keeps in-frame clones, though not all of them. The sample holds fewer than 400,000 clones; about 90% are singletons and the top ten take about 5%. V was pared by 0 bases and J by 12 bases, with 9 bases of the junction left unmatched. The CDR3 extends over 14 amino acids. Looked up from germline, CDR1 is MGHRA and CDR2 is YSYEKL. V gene TRBV4-1 combines with J gene TRBJ2-5, with 8 bases matching TRBD2. The sequence derives from a man aged 25 to 40 who had recovered from COVID-19. The sequenced material came from PBMCs or T cells enriched from blood (not recorded which). CDR3: CASSQELRGGFEYF. CDR3 coding DNA: TGCGCCAGCAGCCAAGAGTTACGGGGGGGCTTTGAGTACTTC.